The 29 T cell receptor beta chains reported below all come from one sample, sequenced in a study of CD8 T cells in ankylosing spondylitis. TCRdb re-called the 5' RACE reads through MiXCR, storing one row per CDR3 protein. Among under 300,000 distinct CDR3 sequences listed, 18% were seen once. Sample: blood, either unsorted or a sorted T cell fraction (not recorded which). The receptors were sampled from a male donor with ankylosing spondylitis or in good health (not recorded which).

This clonotype was picked up many times. V usage is TRBV19 and J usage is TRBJ2-4; 9 nucleotides agree with TRBD1. J gave up 1 base and V 6 bases, and 7 bases lay outside the gene matches. Germline lookup yields CDR1 LNHDA and CDR2 SQIVND (reference sequence). The CDR3 sequence is 16 residues long. As DNA, the CDR3 is TGTGCCAGTAGCCCACAGGGGGCTTTTGCCAAAAACATTCAGTACTTC. Amino acids: CASSPQGAFAKNIQYF.

This clonotype was observed a few times. V gene TRBV28 combines with J gene TRBJ2-7; D could derive from TRBD1 or TRBD2 (5 bases each). Germline-derived CDR1 and CDR2 are MDHEN and SYDVKM. Trimming took 7 bases from V and 1 from J, leaving 17 bases between them. The length of the CDR3 is 15 residues. The CDR3 here is CASTPRVSVSYEQYF. In DNA, the CDR3 is TGTGCCAGCACTCCCAGGGTTAGCGTATCCTACGAGCAGTACTTC.

This clonotype has only a few counts. The chain couples TRBV24-1 to TRBJ2-5; D remains unclear. The CDR3 consists of 12 residues. Trimming removed 3 bases from V and 5 bases from J, with 6 bases in between. Germline V gene sequence: CDR1 KGHDR, CDR2 SFDVKD. The CDR3 coding sequence is TGTGCCACCAGTGATCTACGGGAGACCCAGTACTTC. Amino acid sequence: CATSDLRETQYF.

This clonotype was detected a few times. This chain's CDR3 is CSVQGTYNEQFF. The DNA for the CDR3 is TGCAGTGTCCAGGGGACCTACAATGAGCAGTTCTTC. The chain links TRBV20-1 to TRBJ2-1, with D maybe TRBD1 (6 bases). Per germline, CDR1 DFQATT and CDR2 SNEGSKA (reference sequence). V was pared by 7 bases and J by 2 bases, with 9 bases between. The CDR3 is 12 residues long.

Only a few counts were recorded for this clonotype. V usage is TRBV7-2 and J usage is TRBJ2-7; the match to TRBD2 covers 13 bases. V lost 4 bases, J lost 1 base, and 1 base stayed unmatched. The CDR3 loop spans 15 amino acids. CDR1 and CDR2 (germline): SGHTA, FQGNSA. CDR3 nucleotide sequence: TGTGCCAGCAGCTGGGGACTAGCGGGATCCTACGAGCAGTACTTC. It translates to CASSWGLAGSYEQYF.

The V call is TRBV4-3, the J call TRBJ2-7; weak D call: TRBD2 (6 bases). Between the trimmed V and J ends, which lost 1 base and 6 bases, there was a span of 16 bases. The CDR3 is 15 residues long. CDR1 and CDR2 from the germline V gene are LGHNA and YSLEER. CDR3: CASSQGRLGAVEQYF. In DNA form, the CDR3 reads TGCGCCAGCAGCCAAGGGAGACTAGGGGCAGTCGAGCAGTACTTC.

The chain uses TRBV7-8 and TRBJ2-7; a possible D gene is TRBD1 (6 bases). Germline CDR1 and CDR2: SGHVS and FQNEAQ. V lost 2 bases and J lost 9, with 14 bases in between. The CDR3 is made up of 13 amino acids. The CDR3, as DNA: TGTGCCAGCAGCTTACTCCAGGGGTCGGTGCAGTACTTC. It is translated as CASSLLQGSVQYF.

This clonotype showed up just a few times. The chain employs TRBV7-8 and TRBJ2-1; D assignment may be TRBD1 or TRBD2 (5 bases each). The CDR3 totals 12 residues. Germline lookup yields CDR1 SGHVS and CDR2 FQNEAQ. V lost 5 bases and J lost 8, with 10 bases in between. The CDR3 is CASSRGPDEQFF. For the CDR3, the DNA is TGTGCCAGCAGCCGGGGCCCAGATGAGCAGTTCTTC.

This rearrangement joins TRBV2 to TRBJ2-3, with 8 bases aligning to TRBD2. The germline gives CDR1 SNHLY, CDR2 FYNNEI. The CDR3 extends over 16 amino acids. The ends lost 5 bases at V and 2 bases at J; junction bases unmatched: 9. The CDR3 bases are TGTGCCAGCAGTCCCGGACTAGCCAGCACCACAGATACGCAGTATTTT. Protein: CASSPGLASTTDTQYF. Combining the CDR3 with reference TRBV2 and TRBJ2-3 gives the whole variable domain EPEVTQTPSHQVTQMGQEVILRCVPISNHLYFYWYRQILGQKVEFLVSFYNNEISEKSEIFDDQFSVERPDGSNFTLKIRSTKLEDSAMYFCASSPGLASTTDTQYFGPGTRLTVL.

This CDR3 reads CATSSHSTGLQETQYF. The CDR3 nucleotides are TGTGCCACCAGCAGCCACTCCACAGGGCTCCAAGAGACCCAGTACTTC. The rearrangement links TRBV15 to TRBJ2-5; the D gene is possibly TRBD1 (6 bases). The length of the CDR3 is 16 residues. Germline loops: CDR1 LNHNV, CDR2 YYDKDF (reference sequence). Trimming removed 3 bases at V and 1 base at J, with 15 bases between.

This clonotype came up a few times. For the CDR3, the DNA is TGTGCCAGCAGTCACCGGGACAGGGGGCAAGAGACCCAGTACTTC. Translated: CASSHRDRGQETQYF. V is TRBV28 and J is TRBJ2-5, with 11 bases lining up with TRBD1. J lost 2 bases, V lost 5 bases, and 4 bases had no gene match. Per germline, CDR1 MDHEN and CDR2 SYDVKM. This CDR3 region has 15 residues.

V and J are TRBV7-8 and TRBJ1-2; D not resolved. The CDR3 sequence is 15 residues long. The V gene's germline CDR1 is SGHVS and CDR2 FQNEAQ. Trimming cost V 1 base and J 0 bases, with 9 bases left between them. The CDR3 sequence is CASSLGQLSNYGYTF. In nucleotides, the CDR3 is TGTGCCAGCAGCTTAGGTCAGTTATCTAACTATGGCTACACCTTC.

The chain joins TRBV7-1 to TRBJ2-3; 9 bases align to TRBD1. TRBV7-1 has ORF status, its function being uncertain. CDR3 length equals 15 residues. V trimming: 3 bases; J trimming: 5 bases; junction bases outside the gene matches: 6. The CDR3 nucleotides read TGTGCCAGCAGCTCTACAGGGGGCTTTGGAGATACGCAGTATTTT. This encodes CASSSTGGFGDTQYF.

This clonotype was counted only a few times. The chain recombines TRBV5-1 with TRBJ2-7, with D perhaps matching TRBD1 (6 bases). Trimming removed 5 bases at V and 1 base at J, with 10 bases between. CDR1 is SGHRS and CDR2 is YFSETQ in the germline V gene. The CDR3 totals 13 residues. The CDR3 nucleotides are TGCGCCAGCAGAATACAGGGTTCCTACGAGCAGTACTTC. Translation: CASRIQGSYEQYF.

This clonotype was counted at least ten times. V gene TRBV27 combines with J gene TRBJ2-3, with 11 bases matching TRBD1. V was clipped by 2 bases and J by 4 bases; unmatched bases: 2. The CDR3 loop spans 15 amino acids. Looked up from germline, CDR1 is MNHEY and CDR2 is SMNVEV (reference sequence). The CDR3 loop is CASSLGTGGADTQYF. The CDR3, as DNA: TGTGCCAGCAGTTTAGGGACAGGGGGGGCAGATACGCAGTATTTT.

The chain couples TRBV12-3 or TRBV12-4 to TRBJ2-1; D is uncertain. V lost 2 bases and J 9 bases, leaving 23 bases between the germline ends. This CDR3 region has 17 residues. The CDR3 sequence is CASSLLGLDPLMCEQFF. The CDR3 DNA reads TGTGCCAGCAGTTTATTAGGTTTGGATCCCCTGATGTGTGAGCAGTTCTTC.

This clonotype was detected only a few times. This rearrangement joins TRBV5-1 to TRBJ2-7, with D possibly matching TRBD1 (5 bases). The CDR3 has 17 amino acids. The V end was cut by 0 bases, the J end by 3 bases, with 19 bases between. The germline V gene has CDR1 SGHRS and CDR2 YFSETQ. The CDR3 here is CASSLGQGQLLIYEQYF. CDR3 sequence (DNA): TGCGCCAGCAGCTTGGGTCAGGGTCAGCTCCTGATCTACGAGCAGTACTTC.

This clonotype was counted between two and nine times. V gene TRBV20-1 combines with J gene TRBJ2-1, with TRBD2 matching over 9 bases. The CDR3 consists of 15 residues. From germline, CDR1 is DFQATT and CDR2 SNEGSKA (reference sequence). V lost 5 bases to trimming and J lost 3 bases; unmatched junction nucleotides: 8. In DNA form, the CDR3 reads TGCAGTGCTCGATTACTAGCGGGTAGCTACAATGAGCAGTTCTTC. Translating gives CSARLLAGSYNEQFF.

This clonotype was recorded only once. The CDR3 reads CASSEPGLAPDEQFF. The CDR3 coding sequence is TGTGCCAGCAGTGAGCCGGGACTAGCCCCTGATGAGCAGTTCTTC. The chain is built from TRBV25-1 and TRBJ2-1, with 9 positions matching TRBD2. The CDR3 runs 15 residues. J lost 8 bases, V lost 3 bases, and 8 bases had no gene match. CDR1 is MGHDK, CDR2 SYGVNS, per germline.

The V call is TRBV18, the J call TRBJ2-5; D unclear. V was trimmed by 6 bases and J by 1 base, leaving 12 bases between them. Germline V gene sequence: CDR1 KGHSH, CDR2 LQKENI. The CDR3 covers 14 residues. The CDR3, as DNA: TGTGCCAGCTCCCCCACGACGCTCCAAGAGACCCAGTACTTC. This sequence encodes CASSPTTLQETQYF.

The chain has TRBV4-3 and TRBJ2-7; perhaps TRBD2 as D (6 bases). The CDR3 length is 15 residues. Per germline, CDR1 LGHNA and CDR2 YSLEER. V was shortened by 0 bases and J by 2 bases, with 11 bases between the two germline ends. CDR3 amino acids: CASSQEPAGPYEQYF. In DNA form, the CDR3 reads TGCGCCAGCAGCCAAGAACCCGCGGGGCCCTACGAGCAGTACTTC.

In this sample, this clonotype turned up a few times. The gene calls are TRBV11-2 and TRBJ2-3; D gene ambiguous. The V end was cut by 4 bases, the J end by 5 bases, with 7 bases between. In germline, CDR1 is SGHAT, CDR2 FQNNGV. This CDR3 has 12 amino acids. The DNA for the CDR3 is TGTGCCAGCAGCTCAATCGTAGATACGCAGTATTTT. It translates to CASSSIVDTQYF.

This clonotype was recorded a few times. The rearrangement joins TRBV4-1 to TRBJ1-1, with TRBD1 as a possible D gene (5 bases). CDR1 MGHRA and CDR2 YSYEKL come from the germline V gene. The CDR3 consists of 18 residues. Trimming shortened V by 1 base and J by 4 bases, and 22 bases separated the two germline ends. The CDR3: CASSQVGLGAREGTEAFF. In DNA, the CDR3 is TGCGCCAGCAGCCAAGTAGGTTTGGGTGCCAGGGAGGGCACTGAAGCTTTCTTT.

This clonotype came up a few times. The chain recombines TRBV10-2 with TRBJ2-7, with 10 bases identical to TRBD2. Germline V lookup: CDR1 WSHSY, CDR2 SAAADI. V lost 3 bases and J lost 4; bases outside the gene matches: 9. This CDR3 contains 16 residues. The CDR3 reads CASSDPSGSLKYEQYF. The CDR3 region has the DNA TGCGCCAGCAGTGACCCTAGCGGGAGTTTGAAATACGAGCAGTACTTC.

The sample holds a few counts of this clonotype. The rearrangement links TRBV4-1 to TRBJ1-2, with 7 nucleotides matching TRBD1. CDR1 and CDR2 (germline): MGHRA, YSYEKL. After removal of 2 bases from V and 5 bases from J, the junction contained 17 bases not matched to a gene. The CDR3 is 18 residues long. In DNA form, the CDR3 reads TGCGCCAGCAGCCAAAACGGTGGTCTAGACAGGGAGAAGTATGGCTACACCTTC. Protein: CASSQNGGLDREKYGYTF.

On this clonotype: A read error may be the cause here, since a much bigger clone is one base away. The chain uses TRBV29-1 and TRBJ2-7, with 10 bases lining up with TRBD1. Germline V gene lookup returns CDR1 SQVTM and CDR2 ANQGSEA. The CDR3 runs 13 residues. CDR3 region: CSVIRDRGYERYF. CDR3 bases: TGCAGCGTGATCCGGGACAGGGGATACGAGCGGTACTTC.

V usage is TRBV27 and J usage is TRBJ2-6; 12 bases match TRBD1. Germline V gene lookup returns CDR1 MNHEY and CDR2 SMNVEV (reference sequence). The V segment lost 5 bases and the J segment 2 bases; nucleotides outside the gene matches: 10. The length of the CDR3 is 19 residues. The CDR3 sequence is CASSLLPGTGGPGANVLTF. In nucleotides, the CDR3 is TGTGCCAGCAGTCTTTTACCCGGGACAGGGGGCCCTGGGGCCAACGTCCTGACTTTC.

This clonotype was seen at least ten times. The chain couples TRBV4-1 to TRBJ1-2; D unclear. CDR3 length: 14 residues. Trimming left V 0 bases short and J 8 bases short, with 13 bases between. Germline-derived CDR1 and CDR2 are MGHRA and YSYEKL. The CDR3 reads CASSQDGAARGYTF. The CDR3 region has the DNA TGCGCCAGCAGCCAAGATGGTGCGGCGCGGGGCTACACCTTC.

The chain is built from TRBV12-3 or TRBV12-4 and TRBJ2-5; possible D gene TRBD2, 5 bases. V was trimmed by 7 bases and J by 2 bases, leaving 14 bases between them. The CDR3 consists of 14 residues. The CDR3 sequence: CASNTELEQETQYF. Written as DNA, the CDR3 is TGTGCCAGCAATACTGAACTAGAACAAGAGACCCAGTACTTC.